These T cell receptor beta chains were read from a single sample in a study of blood T cell repertoires in COVID-19. Profiling relied on immunoSEQ multiplex PCR, and the TCRdb table lists in-frame clones only, not all of them. This sample has some 150,000 clones; 70% to 90% occur once, and the top ten carry around 8.5%. Source material: peripheral blood. The receptors originated from a woman aged 55-70 years with acute or convalescent COVID-19. Each CDR3 is given with its conserved first and last residue. The D gene is left open where the match is weak. The size of a clone is reported for some rows only, either as once, few or many, or as a class for expanded clones.

CDR3: CASLQGEFHTEAFF
DNA: TGTGCCAGCTTACAGGGAGAGTTTCACACTGAAGCTTTCTTT
J: TRBJ1-1
V: TRBV2
size: .
D: .

CDR3: CASTGRASGDPQETQYF
DNA: TGTGCCAGCACCGGGAGGGCTAGCGGGGACCCTCAAGAGACCCAGTACTTC
J: TRBJ2-5
V: TRBV4-2
size: .
D: TRBD2

CDR3: CASSLKPTGSGNTIYF
DNA: TGTGCCAGCAGCTTAAAGCCGACAGGGTCTGGAAACACCATATATTTT
J: TRBJ1-3
V: TRBV11-2
size: .
D: TRBD1

CDR3: CASSQATSGGYNEQFF
DNA: TGCGCCAGCAGCCAAGCGACTAGCGGGGGGTATAATGAGCAGTTCTTC
J: TRBJ2-1
V: TRBV4-1
size: .
D: TRBD2

CDR3: CASSAARTGGFGELFF
DNA: TGTGCCAGCAGTGCTGCTCGGACAGGGGGCTTCGGGGAGCTGTTTTTT
J: TRBJ2-2
V: TRBV28
size: few
D: TRBD1

CDR3: CASSPGQMRTEAFF
DNA: TGTGCCAGCAGCCCGGGACAGATGCGCACTGAAGCTTTCTTT
J: TRBJ1-1
V: TRBV6-5
size: .
D: TRBD1

CDR3: CASSPAQGASPLHF
DNA: TGTGCCAGCTCACCAGCACAGGGAGCTTCACCCCTCCACTTT
J: TRBJ1-6
V: TRBV18
size: .
D: .

CDR3: CASSPKGQTSSYEQYF
DNA: TGTGCCAGCTCACCCAAAGGACAGACGAGCTCCTACGAGCAGTACTTC
J: TRBJ2-7
V: TRBV18
size: .
D: .

CDR3: CASSISSGGFTDTQYF
DNA: TGTGCCAGTAGTATATCCAGCGGGGGTTTTACAGATACGCAGTATTTT
J: TRBJ2-3
V: TRBV19
size: .
D: TRBD2

CDR3: CASSWGAGGSSSTDTQYF
DNA: TGTGCCAGCAGTTGGGGGGCAGGGGGAAGCTCTAGCACAGATACGCAGTATTTT
J: TRBJ2-3
V: TRBV27
size: .
D: .

CDR3: CSVYRGPPNYGYTF
DNA: TGCAGCGTTTACAGGGGTCCCCCTAACTATGGCTACACCTTC
J: TRBJ1-2
V: TRBV29-1
size: .
D: TRBD1

CDR3: CASSFRLAGTSGANVLTF
DNA: TGTGCCAGCAGTTTTAGGCTAGCGGGGACCTCTGGGGCCAACGTCCTGACTTTC
J: TRBJ2-6
V: TRBV27
size: .
D: TRBD2

CDR3: CASSRDRVDEQFF
DNA: TGTGCCAGCAGCCGAGACAGGGTAGATGAGCAGTTCTTC
J: TRBJ2-1
V: TRBV5-4
size: .
D: TRBD1

CDR3: CASSLGLAFRLNYTEQYF
DNA: TGTGCCAGCAGCTTGGGACTAGCGTTTAGGCTAAATTACACCGAGCAGTACTTC
J: TRBJ2-7
V: TRBV11-3
size: .
D: TRBD2

CDR3: CASSPRKEWLETQYF
DNA: TGTGCCAGCAGCCCAAGGAAGGAGTGGTTAGAGACCCAGTACTTC
J: TRBJ2-5
V: TRBV14
size: .
D: .

CDR3: CASSSIPGPPKGDNEQFF
DNA: TGTGCCAGCAGCTCCATTCCGGGACCACCCAAGGGGGACAATGAGCAGTTCTTC
J: TRBJ2-1
V: TRBV7-3
size: .
D: .

CDR3: CASFLTSGGAGENEQFF
DNA: TGTGCCAGCTTTTTGACTAGCGGGGGGGCAGGCGAGAATGAGCAGTTCTTC
J: TRBJ2-1
V: TRBV28
size: once
D: TRBD2

CDR3: CASSSWTGDPSNQPQHF
DNA: TGTGCCAGCAGTTCCTGGACGGGGGACCCTAGCAATCAGCCCCAGCATTTT
J: TRBJ1-5
V: TRBV28
size: few
D: .

CDR3: CASSSRTGSNQPQHF
DNA: TGTGCCAGCAGTTCTCGGACAGGTAGCAATCAGCCCCAGCATTTT
J: TRBJ1-5
V: TRBV28
size: .
D: TRBD1

CDR3: CASSIGSGGYTF
DNA: TGTGCCAGTAGTATAGGCTCAGGCGGCTACACCTTC
J: TRBJ1-2
V: TRBV19
size: .
D: .

CDR3: CASSLSAGGDTQYF
DNA: TGCGCCAGCAGCTTATCCGCGGGGGGTGATACGCAGTATTTT
J: TRBJ2-3
V: TRBV5-1
size: .
D: TRBD2

CDR3: CASSVFAGGKETQYF
DNA: TGTGCCAGCAGCGTATTCGCGGGGGGGAAGGAGACCCAGTACTTC
J: TRBJ2-5
V: TRBV9
size: .
D: TRBD2

CDR3: CASSPGAPGRNIQYF
DNA: TGTGCCAGCTCACCGGGGGCGCCGGGTAGAAACATTCAGTACTTC
J: TRBJ2-4
V: TRBV18
size: .
D: .

CDR3: CASSPIRLAGGLITDTQYF
DNA: TGTGCCAGCTCACCTATTCGACTAGCGGGGGGCCTAATCACAGATACGCAGTATTTT
J: TRBJ2-3
V: TRBV18
size: .
D: TRBD2

CDR3: CASSQDGLAETQYF
DNA: TGTGCCAGCAGTCAAGATGGGCTAGCGGAGACCCAGTACTTC
J: TRBJ2-5
V: TRBV14
size: once
D: .

CDR3: CSVEDLSISGTDTQYF
DNA: TGCAGCGTTGAAGATTTGAGCATTTCGGGCACAGATACGCAGTATTTT
J: TRBJ2-3
V: TRBV29-1
size: .
D: .

CDR3: CAITPGEPAEQYF
DNA: TGTGCCATCACCCCGGGGGAACCGGCCGAGCAGTACTTC
J: TRBJ2-7
V: TRBV10-3
size: .
D: .

CDR3: CASRTGAGRLNTEAFF
DNA: TGTGCCAGTCGCACGGGTGCGGGCCGGTTGAACACTGAAGCTTTCTTT
J: TRBJ1-1
V: TRBV19
size: .
D: .

CDR3: CASSQRGDNTPQHF
DNA: TGTGCCAGCAGCCAAAGAGGGGACAATACGCCCCAGCATTTT
J: TRBJ1-5
V: TRBV3-1/TRBV3-2
size: .
D: .

CDR3: CASSRLAGPLDNEQFF
DNA: TGTGCCAGCAGCAGACTAGCGGGGCCCTTGGACAATGAGCAGTTCTTC
J: TRBJ2-1
V: TRBV11-2
size: .
D: TRBD2

CDR3: CASSSSGGNYNEQFF
DNA: TGTGCCAGCAGCTCTAGCGGGGGGAACTACAATGAGCAGTTCTTC
J: TRBJ2-1
V: TRBV6-2/TRBV6-3
size: .
D: TRBD2

CDR3: CASGGGYEQYF
DNA: TGTGCCAGCGGGGGGGGGTACGAGCAGTACTTC
J: TRBJ2-7
V: TRBV12-3/TRBV12-4
size: .
D: TRBD2

CDR3: CASSPRGTYEQYF
DNA: TGTGCCAGCAGCCCCCGCGGGACCTACGAGCAGTACTTC
J: TRBJ2-7
V: TRBV7-3
size: .
D: .

CDR3: CASSWTVPNQPQHF
DNA: TGTGCCAGCAGTTGGACAGTGCCCAATCAGCCCCAGCATTTT
J: TRBJ1-5
V: TRBV2
size: .
D: .

CDR3: CATSDLGGRGETQYF
DNA: TGTGCCACCAGTGATCTGGGGGGGCGCGGGGAGACCCAGTACTTC
J: TRBJ2-5
V: TRBV24-1
size: .
D: .

CDR3: CASRMSGGTYEQYF
DNA: TGTGCCAGCAGAATGAGCGGGGGAACCTACGAGCAGTACTTC
J: TRBJ2-7
V: TRBV5-5
size: .
D: TRBD2

CDR3: CASSIQGGGTDTQYF
DNA: TGTGCCAGTAGCATACAGGGGGGCGGCACAGATACGCAGTATTTT
J: TRBJ2-3
V: TRBV19
size: .
D: TRBD1

CDR3: CASSFPPGQGGRGYTF
DNA: TGTGCCAGCAGTTTTCCTCCGGGACAGGGGGGTCGTGGCTACACCTTC
J: TRBJ1-2
V: TRBV28
size: .
D: TRBD1

CDR3: CASSQVDDSSYNEQFF
DNA: TGCGCCAGCAGCCAAGTGGATGACAGCTCCTACAATGAGCAGTTCTTC
J: TRBJ2-1
V: TRBV4-1
size: .
D: .

CDR3: CASKGGARNSPLHF
DNA: TGTGCCAGTAAAGGGGGGGCGCGAAATTCACCCCTCCACTTT
J: TRBJ1-6
V: TRBV19
size: .
D: .

CDR3: CASSQAEKLFF
DNA: TGTGCCAGCAGCCAAGCAGAAAAACTGTTTTTT
J: TRBJ1-4
V: TRBV11-2
size: .
D: .

CDR3: CASSTFLAGGPADTQYF
DNA: TGTGCCAGTAGTACGTTCTTAGCGGGGGGGCCGGCAGATACGCAGTATTTT
J: TRBJ2-3
V: TRBV19
size: .
D: TRBD2

CDR3: CASSYSRGSGEQYF
DNA: TGTGCCAGCAGTTACTCGAGAGGGTCAGGCGAGCAGTACTTC
J: TRBJ2-7
V: TRBV6-5
size: .
D: .

CDR3: CASSVDLGLGTGANTGELFF
DNA: TGTGCCAGCAGCGTAGATCTAGGATTGGGGACAGGGGCTAACACCGGGGAGCTGTTTTTT
J: TRBJ2-2
V: TRBV9
size: .
D: TRBD1

CDR3: CSVTGTGNNQPQHF
DNA: TGCAGCGTGACCGGGACAGGGAACAATCAGCCCCAGCATTTT
J: TRBJ1-5
V: TRBV29-1
size: .
D: TRBD1

CDR3: CASSGGGEWYGYTF
DNA: TGTGCCAGCAGCGGGGGGGGCGAGTGGTATGGCTACACCTTC
J: TRBJ1-2
V: TRBV5-4
size: .
D: .

CDR3: CASSVGGEQYF
DNA: TGTGCCAGCAGCGTAGGGGGCGAGCAGTACTTC
J: TRBJ2-7
V: TRBV6-6
size: .
D: .

CDR3: CASSLWGGTNTGELFF
DNA: TGTGCCAGCAGCCTTTGGGGGGGAACGAACACCGGGGAGCTGTTTTTT
J: TRBJ2-2
V: TRBV5-6
size: once
D: TRBD2

CDR3: CASNLQGGNQPQHF
DNA: TGTGCCAGCAACCTTCAGGGGGGCAATCAGCCCCAGCATTTT
J: TRBJ1-5
V: TRBV5-6
size: .
D: TRBD1

CDR3: CSVERGRSGTEAFF
DNA: TGCAGCGTTGAAAGGGGGCGATCAGGCACTGAAGCTTTCTTT
J: TRBJ1-1
V: TRBV29-1
size: .
D: TRBD1

CDR3: CASSPYPPRGGRTDTQYF
DNA: TGTGCCAGTAGTCCATATCCCCCCCGGGGGGGCCGCACAGATACGCAGTATTTT
J: TRBJ2-3
V: TRBV19
size: .
D: TRBD2

CDR3: CASSVEAASGPSYNEQFF
DNA: TGTGCCAGCAGCGTAGAGGCGGCTAGCGGGCCCAGCTACAATGAGCAGTTCTTC
J: TRBJ2-1
V: TRBV9
size: .
D: TRBD2

CDR3: CASSLGADQPQHF
DNA: TGTGCCAGCAGCTTAGGGGCAGATCAGCCCCAGCATTTT
J: TRBJ1-5
V: TRBV7-9
size: .
D: .

CDR3: CASSQGLAGGHSYNEQFF
DNA: TGTGCCAGCAGCCAAGGACTAGCGGGGGGGCACTCCTACAATGAGCAGTTCTTC
J: TRBJ2-1
V: TRBV4-2
size: .
D: TRBD2

CDR3: CASSQTGTGALNYGYTF
DNA: TGTGCCAGCAGCCAAACCGGGACAGGGGCCCTCAACTATGGCTACACCTTC
J: TRBJ1-2
V: TRBV11-3
size: few
D: TRBD1

CDR3: CATSRQEGTGLGEQYF
DNA: TGTGCCACCAGCAGACAAGAGGGTACAGGGTTGGGCGAGCAGTACTTC
J: TRBJ2-7
V: TRBV15
size: .
D: .

CDR3: CASSMAFRGSSSYEQYF
DNA: TGTGCCAGTAGTATGGCGTTCAGGGGCTCCAGCTCCTACGAGCAGTACTTC
J: TRBJ2-7
V: TRBV19
size: .
D: .

CDR3: CASSYSMMGGAYDTQYF
DNA: TGTGCCAGCAGTTACTCAATGATGGGGGGGGCGTATGATACGCAGTATTTT
J: TRBJ2-3
V: TRBV6-2/TRBV6-3
size: .
D: .

CDR3: CASSEAGGTRAFF
DNA: TGTGCCAGCAGTGAAGCCGGTGGGACTAGGGCTTTCTTT
J: TRBJ1-1
V: TRBV2
size: once
D: .